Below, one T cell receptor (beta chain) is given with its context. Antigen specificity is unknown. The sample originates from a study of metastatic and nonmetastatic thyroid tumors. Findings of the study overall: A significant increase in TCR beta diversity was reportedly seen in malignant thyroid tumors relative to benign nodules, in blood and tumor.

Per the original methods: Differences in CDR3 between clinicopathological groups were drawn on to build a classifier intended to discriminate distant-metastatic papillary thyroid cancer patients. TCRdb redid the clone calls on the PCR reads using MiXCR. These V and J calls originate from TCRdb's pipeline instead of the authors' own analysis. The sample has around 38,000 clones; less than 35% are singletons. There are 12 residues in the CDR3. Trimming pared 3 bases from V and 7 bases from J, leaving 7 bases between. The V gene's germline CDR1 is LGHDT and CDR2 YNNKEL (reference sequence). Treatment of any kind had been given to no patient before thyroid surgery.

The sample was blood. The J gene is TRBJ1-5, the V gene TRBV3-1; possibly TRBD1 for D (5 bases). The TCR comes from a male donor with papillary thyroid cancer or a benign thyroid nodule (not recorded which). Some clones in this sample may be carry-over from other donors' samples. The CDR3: CASSQRGQPQHF. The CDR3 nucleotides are TGTGCCAGCAGCCAGAGGGGCCAGCCCCAGCATTTT.